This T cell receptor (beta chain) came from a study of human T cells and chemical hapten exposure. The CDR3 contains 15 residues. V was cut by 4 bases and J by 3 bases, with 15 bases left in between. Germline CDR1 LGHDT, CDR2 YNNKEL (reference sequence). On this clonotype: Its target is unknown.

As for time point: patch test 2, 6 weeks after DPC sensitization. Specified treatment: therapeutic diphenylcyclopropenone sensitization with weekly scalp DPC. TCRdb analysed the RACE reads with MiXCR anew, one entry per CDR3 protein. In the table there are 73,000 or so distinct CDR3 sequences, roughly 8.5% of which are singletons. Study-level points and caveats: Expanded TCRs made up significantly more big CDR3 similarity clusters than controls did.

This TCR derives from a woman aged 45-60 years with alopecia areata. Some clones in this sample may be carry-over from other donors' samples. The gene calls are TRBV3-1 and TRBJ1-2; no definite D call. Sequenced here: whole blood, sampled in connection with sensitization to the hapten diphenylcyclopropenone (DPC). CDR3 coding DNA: TGTGCCAGCAGCCCCTCCCCGTCTGGAGACTATGGCTACACCTTC. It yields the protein CASSPSPSGDYGYTF.